This T cell receptor beta chain was documented in a study of radiotherapy plus CTLA-4 blockade in lung cancer. V lost 6 bases and J lost 5, with 8 bases in between. The V gene's germline CDR1 is SQVTM and CDR2 ANQGSEA. The CDR3 runs to 11 residues. TCRdb keeps only in-frame clones here, not all; method: immunoSEQ multiplex PCR. The table lists 55,000 to 80,000 clones, about 80% of them singletons. Sequencing used peripheral blood, obtained from a patient treated with radiotherapy plus ipilimumab. The genes are TRBV29-1 and TRBJ2-1, with a weak D call TRBD1 (6 bases). The TCR was taken from a human donor with non-small cell lung cancer who had a complete response to radiotherapy plus ipilimumab. The CDR3 sequence is CSVDRNNEQFF. The CDR3 coding sequence is TGCAGCGTCGACAGGAACAATGAGCAGTTCTTC.